The 30 T cell receptor beta chains below all came from one sample that was sequenced in a study of human T cells and chemical hapten exposure. TCRdb re-called the RACE reads through MiXCR, storing one row per CDR3 protein. The repertoire holds 180,000 or so distinct CDR3 sequences, with roughly 15% as singletons. As to time point: patch test 1, 2 weeks after DPC sensitization. The treatment: therapeutic diphenylcyclopropenone sensitization with weekly scalp DPC. The sample consisted of whole blood, taken in connection with sensitization to the hapten diphenylcyclopropenone (DPC). Receptor source: a woman younger than 45 with alopecia areata. Some clones in this sample may be carry-over from other donors' samples.

This clonotype has ten or more counts. This chain links TRBV28 with TRBJ1-1; tentatively, D is TRBD1 (6 bases). CDR3 size: 14 residues. The V gene lost 7 bases and the J gene lost 0 bases, with 12 bases spanning the gap. The germline V gene has CDR1 MDHEN and CDR2 SYDVKM. CDR3 protein: CASTSTGLNTEAFF. DNA of the CDR3: TGTGCCAGCACCTCAACAGGGCTGAACACTGAAGCTTTCTTT.

This clonotype was seen more than once but under ten times. The chain has TRBV14 and TRBJ2-1, with 8 bases lining up with TRBD1. Trimming cost V 3 bases and J 7 bases; bases outside gene matches: 5. The CDR3 has 14 amino acids. Germline loops: CDR1 SGHDN, CDR2 FVKESK. DNA of the CDR3: TGTGCCAGCAGCCATCGACAGGGGAGGAATGAGCAGTTCTTC. This gives the protein CASSHRQGRNEQFF.

The CDR3 reads CASSQLQGELFF. DNA for the CDR3: TGTGCCAGCAGTCAATTACAGGGGGAGCTGTTTTTT. The V gene is TRBV27, the J gene TRBJ2-2, with unresolved D. The CDR3 extends over 12 amino acids. Germline loops: CDR1 MNHEY, CDR2 SMNVEV (reference sequence). V gave up 5 bases and J gave up 8 bases, with 9 bases separating them.

The chain joins TRBV5-4 to TRBJ2-3, with D perhaps matching TRBD1 (6 bases). V was trimmed by 4 bases and J by 1 base, leaving 13 bases between them. The germline gives CDR1 SGHNT, CDR2 YYREEE (reference sequence). This CDR3 is 15 amino acids long. As DNA, the CDR3 is TGTGCCAGCAGCCCTGGGGGCGGCCGCACAGATACGCAGTATTTT. Amino acid sequence: CASSPGGGRTDTQYF. Full variable domain (remainder filled in from reference TRBV5-4 and TRBJ2-3): ETGVTQSPTHLIKTRGQQVTLRCSSQSGHNTVSWYQQALGQGPQFIFQYYREEENGRGNFPPRFSGLQFPNYSSELNVNALELDDSALYLCASSPGGGRTDTQYFGPGTRLTVL.

This clonotype was seen only a few times. This sequence joins TRBV6-1 and TRBJ1-5; D ambiguous. The germline V and J ends were trimmed by 7 bases and 2 bases, with 12 bases remaining between them. CDR3 length: 14 residues. Germline CDR1 MNHNS, CDR2 SASEGT. The CDR3 coding sequence is TGTGCCAGCACAGACAATCGAGGCAATCAGCCCCAGCATTTT. It yields the protein CASTDNRGNQPQHF.

This clonotype was counted only a few times. The genes are TRBV19 and TRBJ1-5, with D hard to call. The length of the CDR3 is 12 residues. Trimming removed 8 bases at V and 7 bases at J, with 12 bases between. CDR1 is LNHDA and CDR2 is SQIVND in the germline V gene (reference sequence). CDR3 DNA: TGTGCCAGTCAAAGGGATACACAGCCCCAGCATTTT. Translating gives CASQRDTQPQHF.

The V call is TRBV19, the J call TRBJ2-3; 12 positions match TRBD2. With V trimmed by 6 bases and J by 8 bases, 6 bases remained unmatched. Germline CDR1 LNHDA, CDR2 SQIVND (reference sequence). CDR3 length equals 14 residues. CDR3 loop: CASRLAGGQVTQYF. CDR3 DNA sequence: TGTGCCAGTAGACTAGCGGGGGGCCAGGTTACGCAGTATTTT.

This clonotype has more than one count but fewer than ten. V usage is TRBV27 and J usage is TRBJ1-1; the match to TRBD1 covers 9 bases. This CDR3 contains 15 residues. CDR1 and CDR2 from the germline V gene are MNHEY and SMNVEV (reference sequence). With V trimmed by 9 bases and J by 1 base, 9 bases remained unmatched. For the CDR3, the DNA is TGTGCCAGATCCCGGGACAGGGCGGCGAACACTGAAGCTTTCTTT. Residues: CARSRDRAANTEAFF.

The V gene is TRBV7-9, the J gene TRBJ2-3, with unresolved D. The CDR3 spans 16 residues. From germline, CDR1 is SEHNR and CDR2 FQNEAQ (reference sequence). V shed 6 bases and J shed 4 bases, with 20 bases lying between them. For the CDR3, the DNA is TGTGCCAGCAGACCCCCGCTCGAGAAAAGGGCAGATACGCAGTATTTT. It codes for CASRPPLEKRADTQYF. The whole variable domain, remainder taken from reference TRBV7-9 and TRBJ2-3, is DTGVSQNPRHKITKRGQNVTFRCDPISEHNRLYWYRQTLGQGPEFLTYFQNEAQLEKSRLLSDRFSAERPKGSFSTLEIQRTEQGDSAMYLCASRPPLEKRADTQYFGPGTRLTVL.

This clonotype was observed at least ten times. The junction departs from germline at one end; a sequencing error may be responsible. The chain is built from TRBV24-1 and TRBJ1-2, with TRBD1 as a possible D gene (5 bases). Germline assignment: CDR1 KGHDR and CDR2 SFDVKD. The CDR3 runs to 11 residues. Here the CDR3 reads CATSDFPGYPF. The CDR3 DNA reads TGTGCCACCAGTGATTTCCCAGGGTACCCCTTC.

This clonotype was counted between two and nine times. This chain connects TRBV11-2 to TRBJ2-2; no clear D gene. Germline CDR1 SGHAT, CDR2 FQNNGV. CDR3 size: 17 residues. V was pared by 1 base and J by 0 bases, with 12 bases between. This CDR3 is CASSLVVGATNTGELFF. In nucleotides, the CDR3 is TGTGCCAGCAGCTTAGTGGTGGGCGCTACGAACACCGGGGAGCTGTTTTTT.

There are a few counts of this clonotype. The chain employs TRBV7-2 and TRBJ1-6, with D maybe TRBD1 (6 bases). Germline V CDR1 and CDR2: SGHTA, FQGNSA. V dropped 2 bases and J dropped 5 bases, with 10 bases sitting between them. This CDR3 has 15 amino acids. Written as DNA, the CDR3 is TGTGCCAGCAGCTTATTGACAGGAGATAATTCACCCCTCCACTTT. Translating it yields CASSLLTGDNSPLHF. The full variable domain, completed using reference TRBV7-2 and TRBJ1-6, is GAGVSQSPSNKVTEKGKDVELRCDPISGHTALYWYRQSLGQGLEFLIYFQGNSAPDKSGLPSDRFSAERTGGSVSTLTIQRTQQEDSAVYLCASSLLTGDNSPLHFGNGTRLTVT.

This chain links TRBV12-3 or TRBV12-4 with TRBJ1-1; 7 bases line up with TRBD1. This CDR3 region has 15 residues. V shed 4 bases and J 1 base; nucleotides not matched to a gene: 6. The CDR3 nucleotides read TGTGCCAGCAGTTCCGAGGGGGCCCCGAACACTGAAGCTTTCTTT. This sequence encodes CASSSEGAPNTEAFF.

This clonotype was seen a handful of times. CDR3 residues: CSVGTSGTGELFF. CDR3 nucleotides: TGCAGCGTTGGGACTAGCGGGACCGGGGAGCTGTTTTTT. The genes are TRBV29-1 and TRBJ2-2; 11 bases agree with TRBD2. After removal of 4 bases from V and 5 bases from J, the junction contained 0 bases not matched to a gene. Germline CDR1 is SQVTM and CDR2 is ANQGSEA. This CDR3 is built from 13 residues.

The chain couples TRBV4-2 to TRBJ2-1; D gene ambiguous. Trimming cost V 0 bases and J 3 bases, with 6 bases left between them. The CDR3 runs 14 residues. The germline V gene encodes CDR1 LGHNA and CDR2 YNFKEQ. The CDR3 sequence: CASSQELSYNEQFF. CDR3 coding DNA: TGTGCCAGCAGCCAAGAACTAAGCTACAATGAGCAGTTCTTC.

This clonotype was picked up many times. The chain combines TRBV11-2 with TRBJ2-6; TRBD2 matches 8 bases. The V segment lost 5 bases and the J segment 0 bases; nucleotides outside the gene matches: 6. CDR1 SGHAT and CDR2 FQNNGV come from the germline V gene. The CDR3 spans 17 residues. This chain's CDR3 is CASSRLAQSSGANVLTF. Here the CDR3 DNA reads TGTGCCAGCAGCCGACTAGCGCAGAGCTCTGGGGCCAACGTCCTGACTTTC.

This clonotype was seen a few times. V and J are TRBV3-1 and TRBJ2-7; TRBD2 aligns across 14 bases. The CDR3 is 15 residues long. Germline assignment: CDR1 LGHDT and CDR2 YNNKEL (reference sequence). The ends lost 4 bases at V and 3 bases at J; junction bases unmatched: 2. CDR3 amino acids: CASSPGTSGGYEQYF. CDR3 nucleotide sequence: TGTGCCAGCAGCCCCGGGACTAGCGGGGGCTACGAGCAGTACTTC.

This clonotype has a count of ten or more. V gene TRBV30 combines with J gene TRBJ1-6; TRBD1 matches at 7 bases. This CDR3 comprises 15 residues. With 2 bases clipped from V and 6 bases from J, the junction kept 7 bases outside the gene matches. Per the germline V gene, CDR1 is GTSNPN and CDR2 is SVGIG (reference sequence). The CDR3 region is CAWSTGQGVNSPLHF. CDR3 sequence (DNA): TGTGCCTGGAGTACGGGGCAGGGGGTTAATTCACCCCTCCACTTT.

This clonotype was detected only a few times. J is TRBJ1-4 and V is TRBV18; TRBD1 matches at 9 bases. This CDR3 spans 15 amino acids. V dropped 3 bases and J dropped 5; count of bases not matched to a gene: 4. Per the germline V gene, CDR1 is KGHSH and CDR2 is LQKENI. The chain's CDR3 is CASSPGQGRNEKLFF. DNA of the CDR3: TGTGCCAGCTCACCGGGACAGGGCCGCAATGAAAAACTGTTTTTT.

This clonotype was seen only a few times. The rearrangement uses TRBV29-1 and TRBJ1-1; no reliable D call. The germline gives CDR1 SQVTM, CDR2 ANQGSEA. This CDR3 has 13 residues. Trimming stripped 4 bases from V and 1 base from J, with 10 bases between. CDR3: CSVVATRNTEAFF. In DNA, the CDR3 is TGCAGCGTTGTTGCGACAAGGAACACTGAAGCTTTCTTT.

V is TRBV29-1 and J is TRBJ1-2, with 7 bases matching TRBD1. Germline lookup yields CDR1 SQVTM and CDR2 ANQGSEA. The CDR3 sequence is 14 residues long. V lost 2 bases, J lost 5 bases, and 8 bases stayed unmatched. The CDR3 coding sequence is TGCAGCGTTGAACTACAGGGGTATGGGTATGGCTACACCTTC. Translating it yields CSVELQGYGYGYTF. Full variable domain (remainder filled in from reference TRBV29-1 and TRBJ1-2): SAVISQKPSRDICQRGTSLTIQCQVDSQVTMMFWYRQQPGQSLTLIATANQGSEATYESGFVIDKFPISRPNLTFSTLTVSNMSPEDSSIYLCSVELQGYGYGYTFGSGTRLTVV.

This clonotype was counted a few times. The V gene is TRBV2, the J gene TRBJ2-7; 8 positions match TRBD1. The germline V gene encodes CDR1 SNHLY and CDR2 FYNNEI. Trimming removed 2 bases from V and 7 bases from J; junction bases left unmatched: 13. This CDR3 is built from 16 residues. CDR3 sequence: CASSERSAGGAGEQYF. DNA of the CDR3: TGTGCCAGCAGTGAAAGGTCCGCAGGGGGCGCGGGGGAGCAGTACTTC.

This chain uses TRBV20-1 with TRBJ1-6, with D possibly TRBD1 on 6 matching bases. This CDR3 is built from 16 residues. The germline CDR1 and CDR2 sequences are DFQATT and SNEGSKA (reference sequence). Trimming stripped 0 bases from V and 7 bases from J, with 16 bases between. CDR3: CSARDRLGGANSPLHF. CDR3 coding DNA: TGCAGTGCTAGAGATCGTTTAGGGGGGGCCAATTCACCCCTCCACTTT.

The rearrangement links TRBV10-3 to TRBJ1-1; no firm D call. CDR1 and CDR2 from the germline V gene are ENHRY and SYGVKD. The CDR3 has 13 amino acids. The V end was cut by 4 bases, the J end by 2 bases, with 8 bases between. The CDR3 nucleotides read TGTGCCATCAGTGGGCAGATAAACACTGAAGCTTTCTTT. This gives the protein CAISGQINTEAFF.

The CDR3 loop reads CASSWAGYGYTF. The CDR3 DNA reads as TGTGCCAGCAGTTGGGCAGGTTATGGCTACACCTTC. The chain couples TRBV28 to TRBJ1-2; no reliable D call. The CDR3 covers 12 residues. CDR1 is MDHEN, CDR2 SYDVKM, per germline. V lost 4 bases and J lost 5, with 8 bases in between.

This clonotype has more than one count but fewer than ten. V and J are TRBV29-1 and TRBJ2-1; D gene uncertain. Germline V gives CDR1 SQVTM, CDR2 ANQGSEA. The CDR3 spans 12 residues. The V end was cut by 4 bases, the J end by 4 bases, with 8 bases between. The CDR3 sequence: CSVGQIYNEQFF. The CDR3 DNA sequence: TGCAGCGTTGGGCAAATTTACAATGAGCAGTTCTTC.

This chain uses TRBV28 with TRBJ1-4, with D perhaps matching TRBD1 (6 bases). Germline lookup yields CDR1 MDHEN and CDR2 SYDVKM. V lost 1 base, J lost 8 bases, and 14 bases lay in between. The CDR3 totals 15 residues. CDR3 nucleotides: TGTGCCAGCAGTTTATTACAGGGCTCGCAGGAAAAACTGTTTTTT. Amino acid sequence: CASSLLQGSQEKLFF.

This chain joins TRBV2 and TRBJ2-7, with D possibly TRBD2 on 5 matching bases. Trimming took 1 base from V and 2 from J, leaving 12 bases between them. CDR1 and CDR2 from the germline V gene are SNHLY and FYNNEI. CDR3 size: 15 residues. CDR3 in DNA: TGTGCCAGCAGTGAAGGCGGGTCAACCCCCTACGAGCAGTACTTC. Residues: CASSEGGSTPYEQYF.

This chain uses TRBV18 with TRBJ2-7; D gene unclear. Germline values: CDR1 KGHSH, CDR2 LQKENI. Trimming cost V 6 bases and J 3 bases, with 18 bases left between them. This CDR3 is built from 15 residues. The CDR3 DNA reads TGTGCCAGCTCCCTACGTCCGCAGGCCGACTACGAGCAGTACTTC. Its translation is CASSLRPQADYEQYF.

This clonotype has at least ten counts. This rearrangement joins TRBV18 to TRBJ1-5, with 7 bases fitting TRBD1. The CDR3 totals 15 residues. Germline V CDR1 and CDR2: KGHSH, LQKENI. The junction had 1 base not matched to a gene; V was cut back by 0 bases and J by 2 bases. The CDR3 nucleotides are TGTGCCAGCTCACCACCAGGACAGGGCAATCAGCCCCAGCATTTT. It codes for CASSPPGQGNQPQHF.